The rows below give T cell receptor beta chains drawn from one sample of a study of T cell clones after liver transplantation. The assay was immunoSEQ multiplex PCR, and TCRdb's table has in-frame clones only and misses some. Here the sample spans 50,000 to 55,000 clones, 65% to 80% being singletons. The sequences come from CD4+ T cells from blood, collected approximately 54 months after liver transplant. The receptors originated from a human patient who received a liver transplant. These T cells may partly come from the graft donor. The CDR3 runs from the conserved cysteine through the conserved F or W. A D gene is named only where the DNA matches it firmly. Size is omitted from some rows. Given values are once, few, many or a class for expanded clones.

j_call | clone_size | d_call | cdr3_length | v_call | cdr3_nt | cdr3_aa
TRBJ2-3 | NA | TRBD1 | 14 | TRBV6-1 | TGTGCCAGCAAGAGGGGGACAGGGGCCGATACGCAGTATTTT | CASKRGTGADTQYF
TRBJ2-3 | NA | NA | 14 | TRBV7-9 | TGTGCCAGCAGCGCCAGCGGAAACACAGATACGCAGTATTTT | CASSASGNTDTQYF
TRBJ2-7 | NA | NA | 13 | TRBV6-1 | TGTGCCCTAAGGGCGAGCGGAACCTACGAGCAGTACTTC | CALRASGTYEQYF
TRBJ2-7 | NA | TRBD1 | 15 | TRBV7-2 | TGTGCCAGCAGCTTGGGACAGCCAAGCTCCTACGAGCAGTACTTC | CASSLGQPSSYEQYF
TRBJ2-2 | NA | NA | 16 | TRBV5-6 | TGTGCCAGCAGTCCTGCGGCAGGGGCGTACACCGGGGAGCTGTTTTTT | CASSPAAGAYTGELFF
TRBJ1-1 | few | NA | 13 | TRBV7-9 | TGTGCCAGCAGCTTAGGGGAGCAGTCTAGCGCTTTCTTT | CASSLGEQSSAFF
TRBJ2-2 | few | NA | 15 | TRBV11-3 | TGTGCCAGCACCCAACAACAGGAAAAAACCGGGGAGCTGTTTTTT | CASTQQQEKTGELFF
TRBJ1-1 | NA | NA | 15 | TRBV5-4 | TGTGCCAGCAGCTACTCTACAGGGAGGAACACTGAAGCTTTCTTT | CASSYSTGRNTEAFF
TRBJ2-2 | NA | NA | 14 | TRBV5-1 | TGCGCCAGCAGCCCCGACAGCGTTATCGGGGAGCTGTTTTTT | CASSPDSVIGELFF
TRBJ2-6 | NA | NA | 18 | TRBV19 | TGTGCCAGTCGCAGGGAACGGGAATATAGCTCTGGGGCCAACGTCCTGACTTTC | CASRREREYSSGANVLTF
TRBJ2-2 | NA | NA | 14 | TRBV7-9 | TGTGCCAGCAGCCTTACCGGAACGGGCGGGGAGCTGTTTTTT | CASSLTGTGGELFF
TRBJ2-7 | NA | TRBD2 | 15 | TRBV6-1 | TGTGCCAGCAGTGGGGGACTAGCGGATTCCTACGAGCAGTACTTC | CASSGGLADSYEQYF
TRBJ2-5 | NA | NA | 11 | TRBV19 | TGTGCCAGTAGTATCCAAGAGACCCAGTACTTC | CASSIQETQYF
TRBJ2-7 | NA | NA | 13 | TRBV2 | TGTGCCAGCAGAGCGACAGAATCCTACGAGCAGTACTTC | CASRATESYEQYF
TRBJ2-1 | NA | NA | 15 | TRBV19 | TGTGCCAGTAGTATTGGGGGGGCCTCTGACAATGAGCAGTTCTTC | CASSIGGASDNEQFF
TRBJ1-2 | NA | NA | 15 | TRBV7-9 | TGTGCCAGCAGCTCCTACAGCGCTGCTAACTATGGCTACACCTTC | CASSSYSAANYGYTF
TRBJ2-3 | NA | NA | 17 | TRBV25-1 | TGTGCCAGCAGTGAAACCAAGGACAGCTTTAGCACAGATACGCAGTATTTT | CASSETKDSFSTDTQYF
TRBJ2-3 | few | TRBD2 | 15 | TRBV7-7 | TGTGCCAGCAGTCCGGGGGGACTAGAAGCAGATACGCAGTATTTT | CASSPGGLEADTQYF
TRBJ1-2 | few | TRBD1 | 14 | TRBV2 | TGTGCCAGCAGTGGCGGACAGGGGGCAAGGGGCTACACCTTC | CASSGGQGARGYTF
TRBJ2-2 | NA | NA | 16 | TRBV9 | TGTGCCAGCAGCGTAGAGGCAGGGACACACACCGGGGAGCTGTTTTTT | CASSVEAGTHTGELFF
TRBJ1-1 | NA | TRBD1 | 16 | TRBV5-4 | TGTGCCAGCAGCTTGGCGTGGGACAGGGGGTTCGTTGAAGCTTTCTTT | CASSLAWDRGFVEAFF
TRBJ2-1 | NA | TRBD2 | 16 | TRBV27 | TGTGCCAGCAGTTCGTCAGAGCGGGGGAACTACAATGAGCAGTTCTTC | CASSSSERGNYNEQFF
TRBJ1-2 | NA | TRBD1 | 13 | TRBV2 | TGTGCCAGCAGGACGGGACAGGGGTTTGGCTACACCTTC | CASRTGQGFGYTF
TRBJ2-3 | NA | TRBD1 | 13 | TRBV30 | TGTGCCTGGAGTCACGACCGGGACAGGGGAGAGTATTTT | CAWSHDRDRGEYF
TRBJ1-4 | NA | NA | 15 | TRBV6-5 | TGTGCCAGCAGTTACGATGGGACTAGGGATGAAAAACTGTTTTTT | CASSYDGTRDEKLFF
TRBJ1-6 | NA | TRBD1 | 16 | TRBV28 | TGTGCCAGCAGCCGCCCACAGGGGCAAGGGAATTCACCCCTCCACTTT | CASSRPQGQGNSPLHF
TRBJ2-7 | NA | TRBD1 | 15 | TRBV29-1 | TGCAGCGTTGAAGTATATCGGGACAGGTCCTACGAGCAGTACTTC | CSVEVYRDRSYEQYF
TRBJ2-3 | NA | TRBD2 | 16 | TRBV5-1 | TGCGCCAGCAGCTTGGGGACTAGCGGACGCACAGATACGCAGTATTTT | CASSLGTSGRTDTQYF
TRBJ2-1 | few | TRBD2 | 15 | TRBV30 | TGTGCCTGGAGTGATAAGCGGGGGGCCCCGAATGAGCAGTTCTTC | CAWSDKRGAPNEQFF
TRBJ1-2 | NA | TRBD1 | 12 | TRBV6-5 | TGTGCCACGGACAGGGCCAGAGATGGCTACACCTTC | CATDRARDGYTF
TRBJ1-1 | NA | NA | 14 | TRBV13 | TGTGCCAGCAGCGTTCAGGGAGTTATAACTGAAGCTTTCTTT | CASSVQGVITEAFF
TRBJ1-1 | NA | NA | 13 | TRBV28 | TGTGCCAGCAGGGGGGGGAAGCTAGCTGAAGCTTTCTTT | CASRGGKLAEAFF
TRBJ2-1 | NA | NA | 16 | TRBV2 | TGTGCCAGCACCGAAGGGTGGTTAGCGGACCAAAATGAGCAGTTCTTC | CASTEGWLADQNEQFF
TRBJ2-7 | few | NA | 16 | TRBV19 | TGTGCCAGTAGTATAGAAATCGGGGGCGTAAGGGACGAGCAGTACTTC | CASSIEIGGVRDEQYF
TRBJ2-3 | few | TRBD1 | 17 | TRBV7-3 | TGTGCCAGCAGCAAGGGACAGGGAGGAAGTGGCACAGATACGCAGTATTTT | CASSKGQGGSGTDTQYF
TRBJ2-7 | NA | NA | 13 | TRBV11-3 | TGTGCCAGCAGCTTAGATTACCGGACAGAGCAGTACTTC | CASSLDYRTEQYF
TRBJ1-6 | few | NA | 11 | TRBV2 | TGTGCCAGCAGTGATGCCCTAGCCCTCCACTTT | CASSDALALHF
TRBJ1-1 | NA | TRBD1 | 15 | TRBV7-3 | TGTGCCAGCAGCTTGACAGGGAGAATGAACACTGAAGCTTTCTTT | CASSLTGRMNTEAFF
TRBJ1-2 | NA | NA | 16 | TRBV6-6 | TGTGCCAGCAGACCTACACAGGGCGGGAGAAACTATGGCTACACCTTC | CASRPTQGGRNYGYTF
TRBJ1-1 | NA | NA | 16 | TRBV27 | TGTGCCAGCAGTTTATCCATCCGAGTCTCGGGCACTGAAGCTTTCTTT | CASSLSIRVSGTEAFF
TRBJ2-2 | few | NA | 14 | TRBV9 | TGTGCCAGCAGCGTAGGTCAGGGTACCGGGGAGCTGTTTTTT | CASSVGQGTGELFF
TRBJ2-7 | medium-sized | TRBD1 | 15 | TRBV30 | TGTGCCTGGAGTGTACCGGGACCGACAGGGGGTCGGGGGTACTTC | CAWSVPGPTGGRGYF
TRBJ1-6 | once | NA | 16 | TRBV28 | TGTGCCAGCAGTCCGTGGGCCGGAAAGAGTAATTCACCCCTCCACTTT | CASSPWAGKSNSPLHF
TRBJ1-2 | NA | NA | 15 | TRBV25-1 | TGTGCCAGCGGTAGTGGAAGCCCGGGTTCCTATGGCTACACCTTC | CASGSGSPGSYGYTF
TRBJ1-2 | NA | TRBD1 | 15 | TRBV6-6 | TGTGCCAGCACCGACACGACAGGGGGCCACTATGGCTACACCTTC | CASTDTTGGHYGYTF
TRBJ1-4 | NA | NA | 15 | TRBV5-1 | TGCGCCAGCAGCTTGGTTACAGGGTCTCGAGAAAAACTGTTTTTT | CASSLVTGSREKLFF
TRBJ1-1 | NA | NA | 13 | TRBV27 | TGTGCCAGCAGTTTAATCCAAGGCACTGAAGCTTTCTTT | CASSLIQGTEAFF
TRBJ1-6 | medium-sized | NA | 12 | TRBV5-1 | TGCGCCAGCAGCAAGTTAGGGTCACCCCTCCACTTT | CASSKLGSPLHF
TRBJ2-2 | NA | TRBD1 | 15 | TRBV5-1 | TGCGCCAGCACCCCGGCAGGGGGCGACACCGGGGAGCTGTTTTTT | CASTPAGGDTGELFF
TRBJ2-3 | few | NA | 12 | TRBV10-1 | TGCGCCAGCAGTGAGCGGGGAGATACGCAGTATTTT | CASSERGDTQYF
TRBJ2-6 | NA | NA | 18 | TRBV28 | TGTGCCAGCAGTTTTATCCCCTCAGCTGGAGTGGAGGCCAACGTCCTGACTTTC | CASSFIPSAGVEANVLTF
TRBJ1-3 | NA | NA | 11 | TRBV5-5 | TGTGCCAGCAGCTTCCAAAACACCATATATTTT | CASSFQNTIYF
TRBJ2-1 | NA | NA | 15 | TRBV29-1 | TGCAGCGTTGACAAGTTGGGCAGGGCCTACAATGAGCAGTTCTTC | CSVDKLGRAYNEQFF
TRBJ2-3 | NA | TRBD2 | 15 | TRBV10-3 | TGTGCCATCAATCCCGGGACTAGCCTCACAGATACGCAGTATTTT | CAINPGTSLTDTQYF